These 2 T cell receptor beta chains were sequenced from one sample in a study of cytomegalovirus exposure and HLA in healthy donors. With 60 Vbeta and 13 Jbeta primers, the PCR was carried out. Only in-frame clones appear in the TCRdb table, and some are missing; sequencing was by immunoSEQ multiplex PCR. Among nearly 95,000 clones listed, less than 10% were seen once. The sequencing input was PBMCs. These receptor sequences come from a man over 45 in good health and CMV-seronegative.

The chain couples TRBV19 to TRBJ2-5; tentative D call: TRBD2 (7 bases). Trimming removed 7 bases from V and 4 bases from J, with 31 bases in between. The CDR3 length is 19 residues. The V gene's germline CDR1 is LNHDA and CDR2 SQIVND (reference sequence). CDR3 nucleotide sequence: TGTGCCAGTACCCCCTCTTGGGGGGGCCAACTCCGCGACAGAGAGACCCAGTACTTC. Protein product: CASTPSWGGQLRDRETQYF.

This clone has just a few counts. The rearrangement links TRBV30 to TRBJ2-3, with 14 bases that match TRBD2. V shed 2 bases, J shed 6 bases, and the junction held 7 bases outside the gene matches. From germline, CDR1 is GTSNPN and CDR2 SVGIG (reference sequence). There are 16 residues in the CDR3. CDR3 amino acids: CAWSIGLAGGGDTQYF. DNA of the CDR3: TGTGCCTGGAGTATAGGACTAGCGGGAGGTGGGGATACGCAGTATTTT.